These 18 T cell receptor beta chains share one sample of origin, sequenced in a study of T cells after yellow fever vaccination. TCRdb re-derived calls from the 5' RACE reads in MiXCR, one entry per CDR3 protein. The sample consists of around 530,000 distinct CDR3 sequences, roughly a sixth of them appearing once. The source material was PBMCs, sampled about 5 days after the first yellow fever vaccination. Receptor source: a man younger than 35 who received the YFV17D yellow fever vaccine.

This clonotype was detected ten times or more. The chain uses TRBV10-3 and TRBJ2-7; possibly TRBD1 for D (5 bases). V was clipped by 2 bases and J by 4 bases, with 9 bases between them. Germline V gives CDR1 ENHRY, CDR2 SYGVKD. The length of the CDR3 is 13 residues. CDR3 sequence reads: CAISEGQGYEQYV. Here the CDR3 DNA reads TGTGCCATCAGTGAGGGGCAGGGATACGAGCAGTACGTC.

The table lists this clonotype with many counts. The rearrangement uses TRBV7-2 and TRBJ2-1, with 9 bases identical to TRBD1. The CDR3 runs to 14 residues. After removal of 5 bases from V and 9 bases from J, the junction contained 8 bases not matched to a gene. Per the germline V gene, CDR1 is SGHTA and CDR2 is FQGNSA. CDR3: CASSVGQGRGEQFF. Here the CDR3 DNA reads TGTGCCAGCAGCGTCGGACAGGGGCGAGGTGAGCAGTTCTTC.

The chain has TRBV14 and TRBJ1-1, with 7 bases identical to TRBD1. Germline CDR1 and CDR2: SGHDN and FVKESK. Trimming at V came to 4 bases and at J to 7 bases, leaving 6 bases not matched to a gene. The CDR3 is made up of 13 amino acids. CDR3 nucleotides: TGTGCCAGCAGCCCGTGGGACAGTTATGAAGCTTTCTTT. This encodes CASSPWDSYEAFF.

CDR3 DNA sequence: TGCGCCAGCAGCCGCTCACCTACCTCTAGCACAGATACGCAGTATTTT. Its protein is CASSRSPTSSTDTQYF. The genes are TRBV4-3 and TRBJ2-3; D unclear. From germline, CDR1 is LGHNA and CDR2 YSLEER. This CDR3 region has 16 residues. V was clipped by 4 bases and J by 0 bases, with 14 bases between them.

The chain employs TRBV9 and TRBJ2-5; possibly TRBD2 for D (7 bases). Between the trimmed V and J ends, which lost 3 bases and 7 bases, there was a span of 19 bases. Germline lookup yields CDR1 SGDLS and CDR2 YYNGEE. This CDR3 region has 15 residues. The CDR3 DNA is TGTGCCAGCAGCGCCGGGGGGCCCACACTTCGGACCCAGTACTTC. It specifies CASSAGGPTLRTQYF.

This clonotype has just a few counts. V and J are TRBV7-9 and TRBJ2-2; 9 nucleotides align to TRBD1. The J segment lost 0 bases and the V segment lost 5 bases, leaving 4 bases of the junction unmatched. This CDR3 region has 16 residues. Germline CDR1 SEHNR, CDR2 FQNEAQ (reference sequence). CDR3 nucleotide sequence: TGTGCCAGCAGCCCGACAGGGGGTTCGAACACCGGGGAGCTGTTTTTT. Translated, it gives CASSPTGGSNTGELFF.

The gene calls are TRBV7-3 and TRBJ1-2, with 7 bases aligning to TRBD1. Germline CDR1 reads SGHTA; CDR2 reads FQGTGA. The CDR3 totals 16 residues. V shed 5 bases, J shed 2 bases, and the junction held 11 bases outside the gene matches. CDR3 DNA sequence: TGTGCCAGCAGCGACACACAGGGGTTTGTCAACTATGGCTACACCTTC. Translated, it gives CASSDTQGFVNYGYTF.

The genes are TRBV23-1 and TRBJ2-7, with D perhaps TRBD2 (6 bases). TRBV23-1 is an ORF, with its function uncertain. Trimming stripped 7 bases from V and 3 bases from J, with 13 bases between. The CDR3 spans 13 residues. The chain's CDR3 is CASKGEEGYEQYV. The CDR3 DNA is TGCGCCAGCAAGGGAGAGGAGGGCTACGAGCAGTACGTC.

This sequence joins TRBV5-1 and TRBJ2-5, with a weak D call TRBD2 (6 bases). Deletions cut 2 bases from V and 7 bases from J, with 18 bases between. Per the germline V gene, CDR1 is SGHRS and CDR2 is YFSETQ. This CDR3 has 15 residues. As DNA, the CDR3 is TGCGCCAGCAGCTTCGGGACTTCTTCATTGGGGACCCAGTACTTC. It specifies CASSFGTSSLGTQYF.

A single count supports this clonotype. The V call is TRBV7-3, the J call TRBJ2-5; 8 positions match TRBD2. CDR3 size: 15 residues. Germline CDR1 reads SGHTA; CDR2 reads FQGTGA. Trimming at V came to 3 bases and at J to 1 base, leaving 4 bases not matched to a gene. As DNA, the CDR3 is TGTGCCAGCAGCTTGTTGCGGGGGGCCCAAGAGACCCAGTACTTC. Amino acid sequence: CASSLLRGAQETQYF.

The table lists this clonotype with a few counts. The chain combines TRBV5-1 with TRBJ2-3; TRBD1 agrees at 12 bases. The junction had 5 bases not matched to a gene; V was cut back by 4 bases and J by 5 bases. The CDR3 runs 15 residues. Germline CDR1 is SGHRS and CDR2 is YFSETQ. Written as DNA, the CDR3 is TGCGCCAGCAGCATGGGACAGGGGGCGAGAGATACGCAGTATTTT. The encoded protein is CASSMGQGARDTQYF.

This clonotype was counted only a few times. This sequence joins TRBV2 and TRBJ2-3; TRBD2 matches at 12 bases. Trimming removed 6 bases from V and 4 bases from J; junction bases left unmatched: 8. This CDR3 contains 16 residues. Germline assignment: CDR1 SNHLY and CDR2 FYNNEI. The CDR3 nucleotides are TGTGCCAGCAGGAGACTAGCGGGGGTACCAGCAGATACGCAGTATTTT. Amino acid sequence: CASRRLAGVPADTQYF.

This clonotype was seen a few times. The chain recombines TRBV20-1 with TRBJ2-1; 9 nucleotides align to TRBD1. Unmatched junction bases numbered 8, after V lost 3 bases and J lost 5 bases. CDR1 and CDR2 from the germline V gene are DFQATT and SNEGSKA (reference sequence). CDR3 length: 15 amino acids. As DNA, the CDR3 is TGCAGTGCTAGGCAGTGGGACAGGGCTAACAATGAGCAGTTCTTC. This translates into CSARQWDRANNEQFF.

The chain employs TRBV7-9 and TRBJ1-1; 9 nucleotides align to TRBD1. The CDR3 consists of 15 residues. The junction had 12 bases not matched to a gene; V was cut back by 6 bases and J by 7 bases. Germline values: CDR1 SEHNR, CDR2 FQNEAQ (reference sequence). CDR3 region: CASSYGDRESGEAFF. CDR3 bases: TGTGCCAGCAGTTACGGGGACAGGGAAAGTGGTGAAGCTTTCTTT. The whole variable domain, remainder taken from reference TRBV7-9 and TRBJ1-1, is DTGVSQNPRHKITKRGQNVTFRCDPISEHNRLYWYRQTLGQGPEFLTYFQNEAQLEKSRLLSDRFSAERPKGSFSTLEIQRTEQGDSAMYLCASSYGDRESGEAFFGQGTRLTVV.

The CDR3: CASSLLAPTAGELFF. Here the CDR3 DNA reads TGTGCCAGCAGCCTCCTAGCCCCAACGGCCGGGGAGCTGTTTTTT. This chain connects TRBV12-3 or TRBV12-4 to TRBJ2-2; D might be TRBD2 (5 bases). The CDR3 totals 15 residues. Trimming took 6 bases from V and 6 from J, leaving 17 bases between them.

CDR3 coding DNA: TGTGCCAGCAGTACCCTCACCCATCAGCCCCAGCATTTT. Its translation is CASSTLTHQPQHF. This rearrangement joins TRBV6-2 or TRBV6-3 to TRBJ1-5, with unresolved D. Trimming pared 5 bases from V and 5 bases from J, leaving 10 bases between. The CDR3 totals 13 residues. Germline V CDR1 and CDR2: MNHEY, SVGEGT.

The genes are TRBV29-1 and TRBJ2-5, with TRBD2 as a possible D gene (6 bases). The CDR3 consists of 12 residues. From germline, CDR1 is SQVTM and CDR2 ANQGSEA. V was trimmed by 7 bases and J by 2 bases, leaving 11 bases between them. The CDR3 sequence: CSGGEQQETQYF. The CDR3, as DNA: TGCAGCGGCGGGGAACAACAAGAGACCCAGTACTTC.

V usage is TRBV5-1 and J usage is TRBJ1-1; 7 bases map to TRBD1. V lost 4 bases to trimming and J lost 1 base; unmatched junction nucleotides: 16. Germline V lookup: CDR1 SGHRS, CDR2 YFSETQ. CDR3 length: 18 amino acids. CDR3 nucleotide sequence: TGCGCCAGCAGCCTGGGGAACAGGGGAAGGATGTGGAACACTGAAGCTTTCTTT. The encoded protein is CASSLGNRGRMWNTEAFF. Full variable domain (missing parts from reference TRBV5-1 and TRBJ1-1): KAGVTQTPRYLIKTRGQQVTLSCSPISGHRSVSWYQQTPGQGLQFLFEYFSETQRNKGNFPGRFSGRQFSNSRSEMNVSTLELGDSALYLCASSLGNRGRMWNTEAFFGQGTRLTVV.